One and the same sample provided the 15 T cell receptor beta chains below, sequenced in a study of shared clonotypes between healthy human individuals. Here immunoSEQ multiplex PCR was the method, and the copy in TCRdb shows in-frame clones only, minus some. The table records about 79,000 clones, 60% to 70% of them present only once. Sequencing input: memory CD8+ T cells sorted from blood. Stated subset: CD45RO+ cells pooled with CCR7-negative TemRA cells. Receptors were obtained from a man aged 25-40 years in good health.

V is TRBV4-3 and J is TRBJ2-3; no reliable D call. The CDR3 has 15 residues. Trimming took off 1 base at V and 1 base at J, with 9 bases between the two ends. The V gene's germline CDR1 is LGHNA and CDR2 YSLEER. CDR3 protein: CASSQAGSGTDTQYF. CDR3 sequence (DNA): TGCGCCAGCAGCCAAGCTGGGTCGGGCACAGATACGCAGTATTTT.

The chain combines TRBV28 with TRBJ2-5; perhaps TRBD1 as D (6 bases). CDR3 length equals 15 residues. Trimming removed 0 bases at V and 2 bases at J, with 10 bases between. Germline V lookup: CDR1 MDHEN, CDR2 SYDVKM. The CDR3 region is CASSLWTGLQETQYF. The CDR3 DNA reads TGTGCCAGCAGTTTATGGACAGGATTACAAGAGACCCAGTACTTC.

The chain links TRBV7-9 to TRBJ2-2; 13 nucleotides agree with TRBD2. The junction had 9 bases not matched to a gene; V was cut back by 5 bases and J by 6 bases. Germline CDR1 and CDR2: SEHNR and FQNEAQ (reference sequence). There are 17 residues in the CDR3. The CDR3 loop reads CASSKLAGGPSPGELFF. CDR3 nucleotide sequence: TGTGCCAGCAGCAAACTAGCGGGAGGGCCCTCCCCCGGGGAGCTGTTTTTT.

The genes are TRBV9 and TRBJ2-5, with a tentative D call TRBD1 (5 bases). Trimming pared 0 bases from V and 1 base from J, leaving 13 bases between. The CDR3 runs 16 residues. Germline V gives CDR1 SGDLS, CDR2 YYNGEE. This chain's CDR3 is CASSVVGLGVQETQYF. Written as DNA, the CDR3 is TGTGCCAGCAGCGTAGTAGGCTTAGGGGTCCAAGAGACCCAGTACTTC.

The CDR3 region is CASSLSTTGGGEQYF. Here the CDR3 DNA reads TGTGCCAGCAGTTTATCGACAACAGGGGGTGGCGAGCAGTACTTC. The chain joins TRBV27 to TRBJ2-7; TRBD1 agrees at 8 bases. Germline lookup yields CDR1 MNHEY and CDR2 SMNVEV (reference sequence). The CDR3 contains 15 residues. V dropped 0 bases and J dropped 6; count of bases not matched to a gene: 7.

This clone was observed a few times. This rearrangement joins TRBV7-2 to TRBJ2-7; no clear D. V was clipped by 2 bases and J by 5 bases, with 13 bases between them. This CDR3 has 14 amino acids. CDR1 is SGHTA, CDR2 FQGNSA, per germline. The DNA for the CDR3 is TGTGCCAGCAGCTTATTAACGGGTGCAGACGAGCAGTACTTC. Translating it yields CASSLLTGADEQYF. Full variable domain (rest looked up from reference TRBV7-2 and TRBJ2-7): GAGVSQSPSNKVTEKGKDVELRCDPISGHTALYWYRQSLGQGLEFLIYFQGNSAPDKSGLPSDRFSAERTGGSVSTLTIQRTQQEDSAVYLCASSLLTGADEQYFGPGTRLTVT.

This chain uses TRBV2 with TRBJ2-5; 8 bases map to TRBD2. The CDR3 extends over 16 amino acids. Germline CDR1 and CDR2: SNHLY and FYNNEI. The CDR3 protein is CANIISAGAGEETQYF. As DNA, the CDR3 is TGTGCGAACATAATATCCGCGGGAGCGGGGGAAGAGACCCAGTACTTC. The entire variable domain, with the rest obtained from reference TRBV2 and TRBJ2-5, is as follows: EPEVTQTPSHQVTQMGQEVILRCVPISNHLYFYWYRQILGQKVEFLVSFYNNEISEKSEIFDDQFSVERPDGSNFTLKIRSTKLEDSAMYFCANIISAGAGEETQYFGPGTRLLVL.

This chain connects TRBV11-1 to TRBJ2-1, with D hard to call. V was trimmed by 1 base and J by 3 bases, leaving 7 bases between them. The CDR3 sequence is 14 residues long. Germline CDR1 SGHAT, CDR2 FQDESV (reference sequence). The CDR3: CASSLGLDYNEQFF. The CDR3 bases are TGTGCCAGCAGCTTAGGACTGGACTACAATGAGCAGTTCTTC.

The V and J genes are TRBV29-1 and TRBJ1-4, with D uncertain. CDR1 is SQVTM and CDR2 is ANQGSEA in the germline V gene. The CDR3 loop spans 12 amino acids. The ends were cut back, 5 bases at V and 5 bases at J, with 9 bases in the middle. The CDR3 sequence is CSVRTMNEKLFF. In nucleotides, the CDR3 is TGCAGCGTTAGGACCATGAATGAAAAACTGTTTTTT. Filled out from reference TRBV29-1 and TRBJ1-4, the complete variable domain reads SAVISQKPSRDICQRGTSLTIQCQVDSQVTMMFWYRQQPGQSLTLIATANQGSEATYESGFVIDKFPISRPNLTFSTLTVSNMSPEDSSIYLCSVRTMNEKLFFGSGTQLSVL.

This chain connects TRBV28 to TRBJ2-7; D tentatively fits TRBD1 or TRBD2 (5 bases each). The germline CDR1 and CDR2 sequences are MDHEN and SYDVKM. V was cut by 1 base and J by 2 bases, with 15 bases left in between. The CDR3 is 16 amino acids. The CDR3 reads CASSLYGGQFPYEQYF. CDR3 in DNA: TGTGCCAGCAGTTTATATGGGGGTCAGTTTCCCTACGAGCAGTACTTC.

Comment on this clone: At one of its ends the junction is not consistent with the germline gene, which may arise from a read error. This rearrangement joins TRBV7-7 to TRBJ2-7, with 13 bases aligning to TRBD2. The CDR3 is 15 residues long. The germline V gene has CDR1 SSHAT and CDR2 FNYEAQ (reference sequence). The CDR3 region has the DNA TGTGCTAGCAGCCCAGGACTAGCGGGAGCCTACGAGCAGTACTTC. Translation: CASSPGLAGAYEQYF.

This clone was counted ten times or more. The chain carries TRBV29-1 and TRBJ2-1; 11 bases match TRBD2. This CDR3 has 15 residues. CDR1 is SQVTM, CDR2 ANQGSEA, per germline. The V segment lost 7 bases and the J segment 7 bases; nucleotides outside the gene matches: 12. This CDR3 reads CSAAGLAGGLNEQFF. CDR3 DNA: TGCAGCGCGGCTGGGTTAGCGGGAGGGTTGAATGAGCAGTTCTTC.

This chain uses TRBV21-1 with TRBJ2-2; the table assigns TRBD1, which was not confirmed against the DNA. TRBV21-1 is a documented pseudogene. The CDR3 has 17 amino acids. The CDR3 DNA sequence: TGTGCCAGCAGCAACCCGCCCGGACAGGGGAACACCGGGGAGCTGTTTTTT. It codes for CASSNPPGQGNTGELFF.

This clone has just one count. The chain uses TRBV27 and TRBJ2-6; maybe TRBD1 (6 bases). The CDR3 contains 16 residues. The germline CDR1 and CDR2 sequences are MNHEY and SMNVEV (reference sequence). Between the trimmed V and J ends, which lost 5 bases and 0 bases, there was a span of 11 bases. The DNA for the CDR3 is TGTGCCAGCAGTGGCACAGGGCCCTCTGGGGCCAACGTCCTGACTTTC. Protein product: CASSGTGPSGANVLTF.

This sequence joins TRBV28 and TRBJ2-7; D is tentatively TRBD1 or TRBD2 (6 bases each). The CDR3 consists of 16 residues. The germline gives CDR1 MDHEN, CDR2 SYDVKM. Between the trimmed V and J ends, which lost 5 bases and 1 base, there was a span of 18 bases. The CDR3 loop is CASSTLGGTQSYEQYF. The CDR3 bases are TGTGCCAGCAGTACCTTAGGGGGGACTCAGTCCTACGAGCAGTACTTC.